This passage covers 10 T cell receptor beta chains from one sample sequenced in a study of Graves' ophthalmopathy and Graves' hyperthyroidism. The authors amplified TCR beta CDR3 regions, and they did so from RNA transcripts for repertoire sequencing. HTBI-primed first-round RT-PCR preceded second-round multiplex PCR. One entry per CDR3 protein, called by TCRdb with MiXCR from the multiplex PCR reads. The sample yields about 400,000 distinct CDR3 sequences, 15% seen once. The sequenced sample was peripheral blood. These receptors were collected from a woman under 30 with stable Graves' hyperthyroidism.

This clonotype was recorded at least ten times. CDR3 amino acids: CSARDRDPQETQYF. The CDR3 bases are TGCAGTGCTAGAGATCGGGACCCCCAAGAGACCCAGTACTTC. The J gene is TRBJ2-5, the V gene TRBV20-1; D is tentatively TRBD1 or TRBD2 (5 bases each). Germline lookup yields CDR1 DFQATT and CDR2 SNEGSKA (reference sequence). V lost 0 bases and J lost 1, with 9 bases in between. The CDR3 has 14 amino acids.

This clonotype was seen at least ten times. The CDR3 here is CASSYGKGRTEAFF. The CDR3 bases are TGTGCCAGCAGTTACGGGAAGGGGAGGACTGAAGCTTTCTTT. This sequence joins TRBV6-5 and TRBJ1-1, with D possibly TRBD1 on 5 matching bases. V was trimmed by 2 bases and J by 5 bases, leaving 12 bases between them. The CDR3 extends over 14 amino acids. From germline, CDR1 is MNHEY and CDR2 SVGAGI.

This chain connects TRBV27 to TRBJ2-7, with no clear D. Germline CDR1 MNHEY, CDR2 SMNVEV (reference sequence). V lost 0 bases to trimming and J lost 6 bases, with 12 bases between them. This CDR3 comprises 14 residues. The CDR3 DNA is TGTGCCAGCAGTTTATCTGCAGGTACCAGCGAGCAGTACTTC. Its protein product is CASSLSAGTSEQYF.

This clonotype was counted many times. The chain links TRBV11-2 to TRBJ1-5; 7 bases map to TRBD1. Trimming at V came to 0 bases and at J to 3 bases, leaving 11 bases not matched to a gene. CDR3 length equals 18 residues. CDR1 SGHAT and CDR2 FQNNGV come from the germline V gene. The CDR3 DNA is TGTGCCAGCAGCTTAGATCTTGGGGGACAGAGTTACAATCAGCCCCAGCATTTT. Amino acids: CASSLDLGGQSYNQPQHF.

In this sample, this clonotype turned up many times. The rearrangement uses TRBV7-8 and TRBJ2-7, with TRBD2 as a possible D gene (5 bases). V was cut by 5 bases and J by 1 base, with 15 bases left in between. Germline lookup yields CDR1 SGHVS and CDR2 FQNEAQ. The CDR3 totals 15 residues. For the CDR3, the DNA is TGTGCCAGCAGCCCCCTGGGAGTGGGGTCCTACGAGCAGTACTTC. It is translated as CASSPLGVGSYEQYF.

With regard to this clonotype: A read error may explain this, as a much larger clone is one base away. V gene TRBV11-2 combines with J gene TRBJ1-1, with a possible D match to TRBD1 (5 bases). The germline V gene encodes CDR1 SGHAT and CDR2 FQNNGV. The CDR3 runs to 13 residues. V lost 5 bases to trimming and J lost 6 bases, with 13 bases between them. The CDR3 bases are TGTGCCAGCAGCCGCACCCGGGGCTCTGAAGCTTTCTTT. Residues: CASSRTRGSEAFF.

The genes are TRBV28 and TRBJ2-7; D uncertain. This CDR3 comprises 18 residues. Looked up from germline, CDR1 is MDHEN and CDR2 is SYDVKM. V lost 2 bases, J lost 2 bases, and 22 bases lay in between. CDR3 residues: CASSLPPSWSWATYEQYF. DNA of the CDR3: TGTGCCAGCAGTTTACCCCCCTCGTGGAGTTGGGCTACCTACGAGCAGTACTTC.

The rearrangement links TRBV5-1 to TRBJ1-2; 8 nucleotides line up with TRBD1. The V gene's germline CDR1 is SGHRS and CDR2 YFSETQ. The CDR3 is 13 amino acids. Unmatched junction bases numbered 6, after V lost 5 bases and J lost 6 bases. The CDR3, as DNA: TGCGCCAGCAGTACCGGACAGGGTAATGGCTACACCTTC. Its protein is CASSTGQGNGYTF.

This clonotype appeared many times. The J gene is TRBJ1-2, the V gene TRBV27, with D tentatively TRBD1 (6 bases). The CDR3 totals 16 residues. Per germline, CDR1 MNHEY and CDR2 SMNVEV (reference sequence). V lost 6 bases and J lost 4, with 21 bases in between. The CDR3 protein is CASSRTVGGLLYGYTF. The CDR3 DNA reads TGTGCCAGCAGCCGGACAGTCGGAGGCCTCCTCTATGGCTACACCTTC.

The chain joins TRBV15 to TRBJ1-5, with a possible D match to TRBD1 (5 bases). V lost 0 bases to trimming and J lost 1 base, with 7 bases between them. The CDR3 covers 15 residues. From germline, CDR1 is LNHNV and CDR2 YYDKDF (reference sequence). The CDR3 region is CATSRDKGSNQPQHF. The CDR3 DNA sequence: TGTGCCACCAGCAGAGATAAGGGGAGCAATCAGCCCCAGCATTTT.